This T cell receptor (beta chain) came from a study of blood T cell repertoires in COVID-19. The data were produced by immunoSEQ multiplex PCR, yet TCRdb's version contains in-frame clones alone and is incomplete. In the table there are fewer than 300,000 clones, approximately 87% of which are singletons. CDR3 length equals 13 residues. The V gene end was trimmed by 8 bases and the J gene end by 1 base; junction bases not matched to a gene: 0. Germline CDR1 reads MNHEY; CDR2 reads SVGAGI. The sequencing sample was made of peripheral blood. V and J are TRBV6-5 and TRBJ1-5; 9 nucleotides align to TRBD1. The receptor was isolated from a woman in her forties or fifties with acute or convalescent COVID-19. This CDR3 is CASGTGSNQPQHF. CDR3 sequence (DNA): TGTGCCAGCGGGACAGGGAGCAATCAGCCCCAGCATTTT.